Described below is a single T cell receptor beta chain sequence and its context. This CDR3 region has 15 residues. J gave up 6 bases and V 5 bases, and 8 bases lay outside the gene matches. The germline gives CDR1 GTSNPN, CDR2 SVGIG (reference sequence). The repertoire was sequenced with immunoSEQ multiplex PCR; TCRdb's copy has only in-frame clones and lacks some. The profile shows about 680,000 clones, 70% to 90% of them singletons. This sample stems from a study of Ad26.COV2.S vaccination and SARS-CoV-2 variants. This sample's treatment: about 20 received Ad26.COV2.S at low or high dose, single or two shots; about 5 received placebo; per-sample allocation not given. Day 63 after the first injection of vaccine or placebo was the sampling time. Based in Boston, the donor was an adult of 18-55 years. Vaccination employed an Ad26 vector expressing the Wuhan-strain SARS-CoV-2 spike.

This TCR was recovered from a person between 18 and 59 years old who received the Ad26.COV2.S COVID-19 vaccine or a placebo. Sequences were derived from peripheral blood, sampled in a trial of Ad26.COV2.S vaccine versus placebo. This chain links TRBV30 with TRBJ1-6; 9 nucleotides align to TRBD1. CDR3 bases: TGTGCCTGGGGACAGGGGATGCCAGTTAATTCACCCCTCCACTTT. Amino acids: CAWGQGMPVNSPLHF. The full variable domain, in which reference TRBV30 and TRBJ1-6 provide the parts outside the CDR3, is SQTIHQWPATLVQPVGSPLSLECTVEGTSNPNLYWYRQAAGRGLQLLFYSVGIGQISSEVPQNLSASRPQDRQFILSSKKLLLSDSGFYLCAWGQGMPVNSPLHFGNGTRLTVT.